This T cell receptor beta chain stems from a study of T-cell memory formation after mild COVID-19. V lost 5 bases to trimming and J lost 15 bases, with 14 bases between them. Per the germline V gene, CDR1 is SGHTA and CDR2 is FQGNSA. There are 11 residues in the CDR3. MiXCR, run by TCRdb on the 5' RACE reads, gives a single entry per CDR3 protein. This repertoire shows some 260,000 distinct CDR3 sequences, 16% found once; its top ten account for about 4%. The sample comprised PBMCs or a T cell subset sorted from them (not recorded which). The chain employs TRBV7-2 and TRBJ2-1, with a tentative D call TRBD1 (6 bases). This TCR derives from a man aged 18 to 29 who had mild COVID-19 (a few samples of this study predate the infection). Cell type and time point are not known. CDR3 DNA sequence: TGTGCCAGCAGCCCGGCAGGGGCTTGGTTCTTC. Translation: CASSPAGAWFF.